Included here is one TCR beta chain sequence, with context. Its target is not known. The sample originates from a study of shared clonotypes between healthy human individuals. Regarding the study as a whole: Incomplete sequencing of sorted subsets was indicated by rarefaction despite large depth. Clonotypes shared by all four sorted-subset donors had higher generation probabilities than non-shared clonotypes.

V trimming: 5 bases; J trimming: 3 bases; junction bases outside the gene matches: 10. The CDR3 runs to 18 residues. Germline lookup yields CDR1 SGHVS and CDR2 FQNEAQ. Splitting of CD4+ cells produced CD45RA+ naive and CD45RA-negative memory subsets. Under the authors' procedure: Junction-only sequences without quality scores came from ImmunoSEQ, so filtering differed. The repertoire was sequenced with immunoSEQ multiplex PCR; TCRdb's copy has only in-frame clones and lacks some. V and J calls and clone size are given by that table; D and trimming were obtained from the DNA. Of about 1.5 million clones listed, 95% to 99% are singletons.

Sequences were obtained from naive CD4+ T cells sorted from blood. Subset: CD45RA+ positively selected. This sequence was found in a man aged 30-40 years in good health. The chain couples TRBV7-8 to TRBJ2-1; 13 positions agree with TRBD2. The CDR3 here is CASSPRALAGGDYNEQFF. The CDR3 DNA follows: TGTGCCAGCAGCCCTAGAGCACTAGCGGGGGGGGACTACAATGAGCAGTTCTTC.